This is a list of T cell receptor beta chains from one sample in a study of cytomegalovirus exposure and HLA in healthy donors. Measured with immunoSEQ multiplex PCR; TCRdb has only the in-frame clones, and not every one. The sample holds around 250,000 clones, about 93% seen once. The sequenced material came from PBMCs. The receptors originated from a girl aged 2-10 years in good health and CMV-seronegative. Both conserved end residues are part of each CDR3. D genes are given only for firm matches. Clone size is given for some rows only: seen once, a few or many times, or a class if the clone is expanded.

D	V	J	size	CDR3	DNA
TRBD1	TRBV5-8	TRBJ2-7	-	CASSPWTGIRYEQYF	TGTGCCAGCAGCCCCTGGACAGGGATTAGATACGAGCAGTACTTC
-	TRBV4-1	TRBJ1-3	-	CASSQIRSLSGNTIYF	TGCGCCAGCAGCCAAATTCGGTCCCTCTCTGGAAACACCATATATTTT
TRBD1	TRBV9	TRBJ2-7	-	CASSATGIPYEQYF	TGTGCCAGCAGCGCGACAGGGATTCCCTACGAGCAGTACTTC
-	TRBV27	TRBJ2-6	once	CASSQTGSAGANVLTF	TGTGCCAGCAGTCAGACAGGCTCGGCTGGGGCCAACGTCCTGACTTTC
-	TRBV18	TRBJ1-1	-	CASSPGEDTEAFF	TGTGCCAGCTCACCGGGGGAGGACACTGAAGCTTTCTTT
TRBD2	TRBV6-1	TRBJ2-5	-	CASSAPTSGQETQYF	TGTGCCAGCAGTGCCCCCACTAGCGGCCAAGAGACCCAGTACTTC
TRBD2	TRBV4-1	TRBJ2-1	-	CASSHTGTRGNNEQFF	TGCGCCAGCAGCCACACCGGGACTAGGGGGAACAATGAGCAGTTCTTC
-	TRBV6-1	TRBJ2-7	once	CASSAVGTYEQYF	TGTGCCAGCAGTGCCGTCGGGACCTACGAGCAGTACTTC
TRBD1	TRBV7-7	TRBJ1-5	-	CASSPGGQGVCNQPQHF	TGTGCTAGCAGCCCAGGGGGACAGGGGGTATGCAATCAGCCCCAGCATTTT
TRBD1	TRBV19	TRBJ2-7	-	CAKPGQVHYEQYF	TGTGCCAAACCGGGACAGGTTCACTACGAGCAGTACTTC
-	TRBV27	TRBJ1-5	-	CASSSSPRQSNQPQHF	TGTGCCAGCAGTTCCTCCCCCCGACAGTCCAATCAGCCCCAGCATTTT
-	TRBV5-1	TRBJ2-1	few	CASSLTAGAYNEQFF	TGCGCCAGCAGCTTGACTGCCGGGGCCTACAATGAGCAGTTCTTC
-	TRBV30	TRBJ1-1	-	CAWSVQGNTEAFF	TGTGCCTGGAGTGTACAGGGGAACACTGAAGCTTTCTTT
TRBD1	TRBV6-5	TRBJ2-5	-	CASGQGEAQETQYF	TGTGCCAGCGGACAGGGGGAGGCACAAGAGACCCAGTACTTC
-	TRBV18	TRBJ1-3	-	CASSPPLSSGNTIYF	TGTGCCAGCTCACCACCTCTGAGCTCTGGAAACACCATATATTTT
-	TRBV27	TRBJ2-1	-	CASSLTRSYNEQFF	TGTGCCAGCAGTTTGACTCGCTCCTACAATGAGCAGTTCTTC
-	TRBV10-3	TRBJ1-1	-	CAISDTPGEPEAFF	TGTGCCATCAGTGATACCCCAGGGGAACCTGAAGCTTTCTTT
TRBD1	TRBV9	TRBJ2-5	-	CASSLGQGIETQYF	TGTGCCAGCAGCCTCGGACAGGGGATAGAGACCCAGTACTTC